Detailed here is one T cell receptor beta chain. The antigen remains undetermined. The V gene's germline CDR1 is LGHDT and CDR2 YNNKEL (reference sequence). The V segment lost 5 bases and the J segment 4 bases; nucleotides outside the gene matches: 6. This CDR3 is 14 amino acids long. Purified naive CD4+ T cells were depleted of CD25+ Tregs. Study observations and caveats: Tumor memory CD4+ T cell TCR gene usage clustered with blood and lymph node memory CD4+ cells and lymph node naive CD4+ cells.

Full-length variable regions came from constant-region reverse primers plus semi-nested Nested Universal Primer A PCR. TCRdb fed the 5' RACE reads into MiXCR, producing one record per CDR3 protein. This sample has just over 60,000 distinct CDR3 sequences; roughly 30% occur once, and the top ten carry about 2.3%. This chain joins TRBV3-1 and TRBJ1-1; 8 nucleotides align to TRBD1. Sequencing was done on a sample of tumor-infiltrating naive CD4+ T cells sorted from the breast tumor. Subset given: naive CD4+ T cells, CD4+CD45RA+CD25-. The TCR originated in a female donor with breast cancer. The chain's CDR3 is CASSKVDRGTEAFF. The CDR3 DNA reads TGTGCCAGCAGCAAGGTCGACAGGGGCACTGAAGCTTTCTTT.